A selection of T cell receptor beta chains follows, all from one sample in a study of long-term antiretroviral therapy in people with HIV. Measured with immunoSEQ multiplex PCR; TCRdb has only the in-frame clones, and not every one. This table holds fewer than 30,000 clones, roughly 80% found once. Sequences were derived from unsorted PBMCs, sampled 3 years after starting antiretroviral therapy. The receptors derive from a middle-aged man with HIV. Each CDR3 is given with its conserved first and last residue.

>TRBJ2-2|TRBV4-3
CASSQIAGGPGELFF
>TRBJ2-7|TRBV6-5
CASSNTGPQVEQYF
>TRBJ2-2|TRBV7-2
CASSPGQANTGELFF
>TRBJ2-7|TRBV19
CASSWGQSEQYF
>TRBJ2-1|TRBV19
CASTFSGYNEQFF
>TRBJ2-7|TRBV5-6
CASSLFSYEQYF
>TRBJ2-2|TRBV7-3
CASSLQNGGELFF
>TRBJ2-3|TRBV19
CASSASSGATDTQYF
>TRBJ1-2|TRBV11-2
CASSLVQGPYGYTF
>TRBJ1-2|TRBV9
CASSPGDYGYTF
>TRBJ2-7|TRBV27
CASSFVGGSHEQYF
>TRBJ2-2|TRBV5-1
CASSQMGLAGTGELFF
>TRBJ2-3|TRBV7-6
CASSLCLKQGPGADTQYF
>TRBJ1-5|TRBV5-1
CASSLEGNNQPQHF
>TRBJ2-5|TRBV4-1
CASSQPGLAAETQYF
>TRBJ2-1|TRBV7-8
CASSLRGIGDEQFF
>TRBJ2-3|TRBV28
CASSGRGADRVGRSDTQYF
>TRBJ2-7|TRBV15
CATSRVGTGNYEQYF
>TRBJ1-2|TRBV9
CASSVGGTDYGYTF
>TRBJ2-6|TRBV15
CATSRVTGISGANVLTF
>TRBJ2-7|TRBV6-6
CASASGPYEQYF
>TRBJ2-3|TRBV27
CASSSLEGGYTQYF
>TRBJ1-5|TRBV4-3
CASSQDVSSYQPQHF
>TRBJ2-1|TRBV25-1
CASTITGGSSYNEQFF
>TRBJ1-2|TRBV2
CASSDGDRGTFYGYTF
>TRBJ2-1|TRBV29-1
CSVDSSDSYNEQFF
>TRBJ1-1|TRBV27
CASSLRSTGSRNTEAFF